One sample yielded the 11 T cell receptor beta chains listed below, sequenced in a study of T cells after yellow fever vaccination. TCRdb fed the 5' RACE reads into MiXCR, producing one record per CDR3 protein. The table records about 320,000 distinct CDR3 sequences, 6.5% to 8.5% of them present only once. Material: PBMCs, obtained more than 40 days after the first yellow fever vaccination. The source of these receptors is a man in his late teens or twenties who received the YFV17D yellow fever vaccine.

This rearrangement joins TRBV23-1 to TRBJ2-7; D may be TRBD1 or TRBD2 (5 bases each). TRBV23-1 is marked as an open reading frame, function uncertain. With 8 bases removed from V and 4 bases from J, the gap between germline ends came to 12 bases. This CDR3 has 12 residues. CDR3 nucleotides: TGCGCCAGCCAGGGAGTAAAATACGAGCAGTACGTC. Its protein is CASQGVKYEQYV.

This clonotype appeared many times. The V call is TRBV6-5, the J call TRBJ2-1; 8 bases match TRBD2. J gave up 4 bases and V 2 bases, and 4 bases lay outside the gene matches. Germline values: CDR1 MNHEY, CDR2 SVGAGI. There are 15 residues in the CDR3. This chain's CDR3 is CASSYLSGGYNEQFF. DNA of the CDR3: TGTGCCAGCAGTTACCTGAGCGGGGGTTACAATGAGCAGTTCTTC.

The chain has TRBV10-3 and TRBJ1-2, with 9 positions matching TRBD1. The germline CDR1 and CDR2 sequences are ENHRY and SYGVKD. V dropped 4 bases and J dropped 4; count of bases not matched to a gene: 10. The CDR3 extends over 16 amino acids. The CDR3 bases are TGTGCCATCAGTGGACGGGGGACAGGGATTCGCTATGGCTACACCTTC. It specifies CAISGRGTGIRYGYTF.

V gene TRBV6-2 or TRBV6-3 combines with J gene TRBJ1-1, with TRBD1 identical over 8 bases. This CDR3 spans 17 amino acids. The germline V gene has CDR1 MNHEY and CDR2 SVGEGT. Trimming at V came to 9 bases and at J to 3 bases, leaving 18 bases not matched to a gene. The CDR3 coding sequence is TGTGCCAGTTCAGACCTCGACAGGGGCAGTATGTACACTGAAGCTTTCTTT. Translation gives CASSDLDRGSMYTEAFF.

This rearrangement joins TRBV12-3 or TRBV12-4 to TRBJ1-6; D not certain. There are 14 residues in the CDR3. V was shortened by 7 bases and J by 11 bases, with 18 bases between the two germline ends. The CDR3: CASTPWAGRTPLHF. Here the CDR3 DNA reads TGTGCCAGCACTCCCTGGGCCGGGAGGACACCCCTCCACTTT.

This clonotype was detected ten times or more. The V gene is TRBV12-3 or TRBV12-4, the J gene TRBJ1-1; tentatively, D is TRBD1 (5 bases). The V end was cut by 5 bases, the J end by 1 base, with 8 bases between. This CDR3 spans 13 amino acids. This CDR3 is CASSPQGNTEAFF. The CDR3 DNA follows: TGTGCCAGCAGTCCGCAGGGGAACACTGAAGCTTTCTTT.

The chain employs TRBV12-5 and TRBJ2-1; D is undetermined. Germline CDR1 LGHNT, CDR2 FRNRAP. The V end was cut by 7 bases, the J end by 0 bases, with 10 bases between. This CDR3 comprises 14 residues. The CDR3 DNA reads TGTGCTAGTGTGGGGTCCGACTCCTACAATGAGCAGTTCTTC. It is translated as CASVGSDSYNEQFF. The full variable domain, rest sourced from reference TRBV12-5 and TRBJ2-1, is DARVTQTPRHKVTEMGQEVTMRCQPILGHNTVFWYRQTMMQGLELLAYFRNRAPLDDSGMPKDRFSAEMPDATLATLKIQPSEPRDSAVYFCASVGSDSYNEQFFGPGTRLTVL.

The chain has TRBV4-1 and TRBJ2-2; tentative D call: TRBD2 (6 bases). Germline V gives CDR1 MGHRA, CDR2 YSYEKL. The CDR3 contains 16 residues. Trimming pared 4 bases from V and 1 base from J, leaving 13 bases between. The CDR3 loop is CASSRAGTVNTGELFF. Written as DNA, the CDR3 is TGCGCCAGCAGCCGGGCCGGGACTGTGAACACCGGGGAGCTGTTTTTT.

This clonotype has a handful of counts. The chain employs TRBV20-1 and TRBJ2-2, with TRBD2 as a possible D gene (7 bases). The V gene lost 5 bases and the J gene lost 0 bases, with 10 bases spanning the gap. CDR3 length equals 14 residues. The germline gives CDR1 DFQATT, CDR2 SNEGSKA (reference sequence). The CDR3 region has the DNA TGCAGTGCTTTGGGGGGGCCGAACACCGGGGAGCTGTTTTTT. Protein sequence: CSALGGPNTGELFF.

A few counts support this clonotype. The chain links TRBV13 to TRBJ2-1; 9 nucleotides align to TRBD2. V dropped 1 base and J dropped 5; count of bases not matched to a gene: 3. The CDR3 is 15 residues long. CDR1 and CDR2 (germline): PRHDT, FYEKMQ (reference sequence). CDR3 loop: CASSLAGTSHNEQFF. The CDR3 nucleotides are TGTGCCAGCAGCTTAGCGGGGACTAGCCACAATGAGCAGTTCTTC. Variable domain in full (rest from reference TRBV13 and TRBJ2-1): AAGVIQSPRHLIKEKRETATLKCYPIPRHDTVYWYQQGPGQDPQFLISFYEKMQSDKGSIPDRFSAQQFSDYHSELNMSSLELGDSALYFCASSLAGTSHNEQFFGPGTRLTVL.

This clonotype has just a few counts. A much larger clonotype is one base distant, so this may be a read error. The chain combines TRBV7-3 with TRBJ1-1; a weak D match, TRBD1 (6 bases). From germline, CDR1 is SGHTA and CDR2 FQGTGA. The length of the CDR3 is 13 residues. V lost 0 bases and J lost 6, with 8 bases in between. The CDR3 sequence is CASSLTGGSEAFF. DNA of the CDR3: TGTGCCAGCAGCTTAACGGGGGGCTCTGAAGCTTTCTTT.